These 12 T cell receptor beta chains were all obtained from the same sample, sequenced in a study of cytomegalovirus exposure and HLA in healthy donors. PCR involved 60 Vbeta and 13 Jbeta primers. This table comes from immunoSEQ multiplex PCR, and its TCRdb copy is limited to in-frame clones, with some not included. Here the sample spans some 170,000 clones, more than 80% being singletons. Sequenced: PBMCs. These receptors all come from a woman aged 50 to 60 in good health and CMV-seronegative.

This rearrangement joins TRBV14 to TRBJ1-2, with D maybe TRBD1 (5 bases). Germline V gene sequence: CDR1 SGHDN, CDR2 FVKESK. The CDR3 loop spans 13 amino acids. With 8 bases removed from V and 4 bases from J, the gap between germline ends came to 14 bases. The CDR3, as DNA: TGTGCCAGCTCCGCTCCCGGGGGCTATGGCTACACCTTC. Encoded protein: CASSAPGGYGYTF.

The V call is TRBV10-1, the J call TRBJ2-2; D gene unclear. CDR1 and CDR2 (germline): WNHNN, SYGVQD (reference sequence). Trimming left V 4 bases short and J 5 bases short, with 11 bases between. There are 14 residues in the CDR3. Here the CDR3 DNA reads TGCGCCAGCAGTGCTCGGGTATTTACCGGGGAGCTGTTTTTT. The encoded protein is CASSARVFTGELFF.

This clone came up once. The J gene is TRBJ2-4, the V gene TRBV7-9; 7 bases line up with TRBD1. Germline-derived CDR1 and CDR2 are SEHNR and FQNEAQ (reference sequence). The ends lost 4 bases at V and 8 bases at J; junction bases unmatched: 8. The CDR3 has 14 residues. The CDR3 DNA follows: TGTGCCAGCAGCTCACAGGGGTACGGGGACATTCAGTACTTC. It is translated as CASSSQGYGDIQYF.

The chain is built from TRBV6-5 and TRBJ2-7, with 8 bases fitting TRBD1. V trimming: 0 bases; J trimming: 3 bases; junction bases outside the gene matches: 7. CDR3 length: 16 residues. Per germline, CDR1 MNHEY and CDR2 SVGAGI. CDR3 sequence: CASSYSGQGFVYEQYF. CDR3 DNA sequence: TGTGCCAGCAGTTACTCCGGACAGGGATTCGTCTACGAGCAGTACTTC.

The chain employs TRBV5-4 and TRBJ1-1; D gene unclear. V shed 0 bases and J shed 4 bases, with 19 bases lying between them. The CDR3 totals 17 residues. CDR1 and CDR2 (germline): SGHNT, YYREEE (reference sequence). CDR3 coding DNA: TGTGCCAGCAGCTTGGGATCGAGGGTCACGGTGGTCACTGAAGCTTTCTTT. It yields the protein CASSLGSRVTVVTEAFF.

V usage is TRBV5-5 and J usage is TRBJ2-5; D is unclear. V was shortened by 4 bases and J by 5 bases, with 12 bases between the two germline ends. This CDR3 has 13 amino acids. CDR1 and CDR2 from the germline V gene are SGHKS and YYEKEE (reference sequence). Written as DNA, the CDR3 is TGTGCCAGCAGCCCCACCGGTCCCGAGACCCAGTACTTC. Its translation is CASSPTGPETQYF. The full variable domain, its missing parts supplied by reference TRBV5-5 and TRBJ2-5, is DAGVTQSPTHLIKTRGQQVTLRCSPISGHKSVSWYQQVLGQGPQFIFQYYEKEERGRGNFPDRFSARQFPNYSSELNVNALLLGDSALYLCASSPTGPETQYFGPGTRLLVL.

This chain uses TRBV11-2 with TRBJ1-3; D unresolved. CDR1 is SGHAT, CDR2 FQNNGV, per germline. The CDR3 has 15 residues. V lost 0 bases and J 4 bases, leaving 10 bases between the germline ends. The CDR3, as DNA: TGTGCCAGCAGCTTAGAAGAGGGCTTCGGAAACACCATATATTTT. Translating it yields CASSLEEGFGNTIYF. The full variable domain, completed using reference TRBV11-2 and TRBJ1-3, is EAGVAQSPRYKIIEKRQSVAFWCNPISGHATLYWYQQILGQGPKLLIQFQNNGVVDDSQLPKDRFSAERLKGVDSTLKIQPAKLEDSAVYLCASSLEEGFGNTIYFGEGSWLTVV.

The sample holds a few counts of this clone. The V gene is TRBV28, the J gene TRBJ2-2, with 14 bases identical to TRBD2. This CDR3 comprises 18 residues. The germline V gene has CDR1 MDHEN and CDR2 SYDVKM. Trimming cost V 4 bases and J 2 bases; bases outside gene matches: 6. The CDR3 here is CASSSQTSGRENTGELFF. CDR3 bases: TGTGCCAGCAGTTCACAGACTAGCGGGAGGGAAAACACCGGGGAGCTGTTTTTT. Based on the CDR3 plus reference TRBV28 and TRBJ2-2, the full variable domain is DVKVTQSSRYLVKRTGEKVFLECVQDMDHENMFWYRQDPGLGLRLIYFSYDVKMKEKGDIPEGYSVSREKKERFSLILESASTNQTSMYLCASSSQTSGRENTGELFFGEGSRLTVL.

The chain is built from TRBV27 and TRBJ2-7; maybe TRBD1 (5 bases). In germline, CDR1 is MNHEY, CDR2 SMNVEV (reference sequence). The CDR3 spans 15 residues. V dropped 0 bases and J dropped 5 bases, with 14 bases sitting between them. CDR3 loop: CASSLSSGLGDEQYF. The CDR3 bases are TGTGCCAGCAGTTTATCCTCCGGGTTAGGGGACGAGCAGTACTTC.

This clone came up once. This chain uses TRBV2 with TRBJ2-5; a weak D match, TRBD2 (5 bases). V lost 7 bases to trimming and J lost 5 bases, with 17 bases between them. Germline loops: CDR1 SNHLY, CDR2 FYNNEI. The CDR3 totals 14 residues. CDR3 nucleotide sequence: TGTGCCAGCAACCGGGATCGTCTAAGGGAGACCCAGTACTTC. Residues: CASNRDRLRETQYF. Drawing the rest from reference TRBV2 and TRBJ2-5, the complete variable domain is EPEVTQTPSHQVTQMGQEVILRCVPISNHLYFYWYRQILGQKVEFLVSFYNNEISEKSEIFDDQFSVERPDGSNFTLKIRSTKLEDSAMYFCASNRDRLRETQYFGPGTRLLVL.

This rearrangement joins TRBV7-2 to TRBJ2-5; D might be TRBD2 (6 bases). Judging by the DNA end, TRBJ2-7 fits better; the J call may be wrong. This CDR3 is built from 16 residues. The germline V gene encodes CDR1 SGHTA and CDR2 FQGNSA. The CDR3 nucleotides are TGTGCCAGCAGCTTAGATCGCGGGATACTTCACCACGAGCAGTACTTC. Translation: CASSLDRGILHHEQYF.

As to this clone: An end of the junction does not agree with germline; a read error may underlie this. The same CDR3 can be traced to other DNA sequences in this sample. The V and J genes are TRBV13 and TRBJ2-1, with 9 bases lining up with TRBD1. This CDR3 is built from 15 residues. In germline, CDR1 is PRHDT, CDR2 FYEKMQ (reference sequence). The CDR3 loop is CASSETGGLAYEQFF. The CDR3 DNA reads TGCGCCAGCAGCGAGACAGGGGGGCTAGCATATGAGCAGTTCTTC.